Following are 27 T cell receptor beta chains from one sample sequenced in a study of shared clonotypes between healthy human individuals. Sequencing used immunoSEQ multiplex PCR; TCRdb keeps in-frame clones, though not all of them. The sample yields about 750,000 clones, 90% to 95% seen once. The naive CD8 fraction comprised CD45RO-negative cells positively selected for CCR7 and excluded terminally differentiated effector memory CD45RA+ cells. The sequencing input was naive CD8+ T cells sorted from blood. Receptors were obtained from a man aged 25 to 40 in good health.

On this clone: Other nucleotide sequences in the sample specify the same CDR3. The CDR3 DNA reads as TGTGCCAGCACCACCGGGGGACAGCCCCAGCATTTT. Translating gives CASTTGGQPQHF. The chain carries TRBV27 and TRBJ1-5; tentatively, D is TRBD1 (5 bases). Germline CDR1 reads MNHEY; CDR2 reads SMNVEV (reference sequence). This CDR3 spans 12 amino acids. V dropped 7 bases and J dropped 7 bases, with 11 bases sitting between them.

The rearrangement joins TRBV7-9 to TRBJ2-1, with 11 bases lining up with TRBD2. Looked up from germline, CDR1 is SEHNR and CDR2 is FQNEAQ (reference sequence). With V trimmed by 5 bases and J by 4 bases, 7 bases remained unmatched. This CDR3 contains 16 residues. The CDR3 sequence: CASSAGSGREYNEQFF. CDR3 nucleotide sequence: TGTGCCAGCAGCGCGGGTAGCGGGAGGGAATACAATGAGCAGTTCTTC.

This chain links TRBV27 with TRBJ2-7, with a tentative D call TRBD1 (6 bases). The germline V gene encodes CDR1 MNHEY and CDR2 SMNVEV (reference sequence). There are 12 residues in the CDR3. The V gene lost 8 bases and the J gene lost 0 bases, with 8 bases spanning the gap. CDR3 loop: CASGQSSYEQYF. The CDR3 DNA sequence: TGTGCCAGCGGACAGAGCTCCTACGAGCAGTACTTC.

J is TRBJ2-1 and V is TRBV9, with 11 bases matching TRBD2. With 4 bases clipped from V and 0 bases from J, the junction kept 3 bases outside the gene matches. CDR3 length equals 16 residues. Per the germline V gene, CDR1 is SGDLS and CDR2 is YYNGEE. The CDR3 loop is CASSSTSGSSYNEQFF. Written as DNA, the CDR3 is TGTGCCAGCAGCTCTACTAGCGGGAGCTCCTACAATGAGCAGTTCTTC.

The chain couples TRBV9 to TRBJ2-3; a weak D match, TRBD2 (5 bases). With 7 bases removed from V and 4 bases from J, the gap between germline ends came to 25 bases. Germline CDR1 reads SGDLS; CDR2 reads YYNGEE. The CDR3 is made up of 17 amino acids. CDR3 in amino acids: CASSRSGGGALSDTQYF. CDR3 sequence (DNA): TGTGCCAGCTCCCGCAGTGGAGGAGGAGCCTTATCAGATACGCAGTATTTT.

The J gene is TRBJ2-7, the V gene TRBV11-2; 8 positions agree with TRBD2. This CDR3 spans 15 amino acids. Per the germline V gene, CDR1 is SGHAT and CDR2 is FQNNGV. The junction had 4 bases not matched to a gene; V was cut back by 0 bases and J by 3 bases. The CDR3 DNA sequence: TGTGCCAGCAGCTTAGAGGCGGGAGGTGGCTACGAGCAGTACTTC. This gives the protein CASSLEAGGGYEQYF.

V gene TRBV29-1 combines with J gene TRBJ2-1; 11 bases are a match to TRBD2. Germline V gene lookup returns CDR1 SQVTM and CDR2 ANQGSEA. The V gene end was trimmed by 4 bases and the J gene end by 4 bases; junction bases not matched to a gene: 12. The CDR3 runs to 17 residues. The CDR3: CSVVGLAESKFYNEQFF. In DNA form, the CDR3 reads TGCAGCGTTGTGGGACTAGCGGAGTCTAAATTTTACAATGAGCAGTTCTTC.

CDR3 sequence (DNA): TGTGCCAGCAGCCCGAACAGGGGAAGTGATACCTTC. Translated: CASSPNRGSDTF. The chain combines TRBV9 with TRBJ1-2, with 7 bases fitting TRBD1. Germline CDR1 reads SGDLS; CDR2 reads YYNGEE. After removal of 4 bases from V and 14 bases from J, the junction contained 11 bases not matched to a gene. The CDR3 extends over 12 amino acids.

This clone was observed once. The rearrangement joins TRBV6-1 to TRBJ2-1, with unresolved D. The CDR3 totals 15 residues. Trimming took 2 bases from V and 5 from J, leaving 13 bases between them. The germline CDR1 and CDR2 sequences are MNHNS and SASEGT. CDR3 coding DNA: TGTGCCAGCAGTGAAAGGCGGCTAGACGACAATGAGCAGTTCTTC. Encoded protein: CASSERRLDDNEQFF.

Details on this clone: Other DNA sequences from this sample encode an identical CDR3 as well. The chain is built from TRBV5-6 and TRBJ1-5, with 8 bases identical to TRBD1. Germline loops: CDR1 SGHDT, CDR2 YYEEEE. The CDR3 is made up of 14 amino acids. Trimming took 3 bases from V and 6 from J; bases not matched to a gene: 5. CDR3 in DNA: TGTGCCAGCAGCTCCGGACAGGGAGGTCAGCCCCAGCATTTT. Protein: CASSSGQGGQPQHF.

Concerning this clone: In the same sample, other DNA sequences code for this CDR3. The chain is built from TRBV7-9 and TRBJ2-1, with TRBD2 matching 9 bases. The CDR3 is made up of 16 amino acids. The J segment lost 0 bases and the V segment lost 5 bases, leaving 5 bases of the junction unmatched. Germline V gene data show CDR1 as SEHNR and CDR2 as FQNEAQ (reference sequence). The CDR3, as DNA: TGTGCCAGCAGCCCAAATAGCGGGAGCTCCTACAATGAGCAGTTCTTC. As protein: CASSPNSGSSYNEQFF.

This chain links TRBV5-1 with TRBJ1-1, with D possibly being TRBD1 (5 bases). Germline V gene data show CDR1 as SGHRS and CDR2 as YFSETQ. This CDR3 spans 15 amino acids. V lost 3 bases and J lost 4, with 16 bases in between. Here the CDR3 reads CASSSGRALFTEAFF. In nucleotides, the CDR3 is TGCGCCAGCAGCTCCGGCAGGGCGTTATTCACTGAAGCTTTCTTT.

CDR3 DNA: TGTGCCAGTTCAATGGAGGGGTGGTACGAGCAGTACTTC. Amino acid sequence: CASSMEGWYEQYF. The chain joins TRBV5-6 to TRBJ2-7; tentatively, D is TRBD2 (6 bases). V was clipped by 8 bases and J by 4 bases, with 16 bases between them. CDR1 and CDR2 from the germline V gene are SGHDT and YYEEEE. This CDR3 has 13 amino acids.

This chain connects TRBV5-1 to TRBJ2-5; D uncertain. The CDR3 has 13 amino acids. V lost 1 base and J lost 4, with 8 bases in between. Germline V gene lookup returns CDR1 SGHRS and CDR2 YFSETQ. CDR3 residues: CASSLNSGETQYF. CDR3 sequence (DNA): TGCGCCAGCAGCTTGAATAGTGGAGAGACCCAGTACTTC.

V usage is TRBV14 and J usage is TRBJ2-7, with TRBD1 matching over 7 bases. The V and J ends lost 0 bases and 7 bases, in that order; junction bases with no gene match: 18. Germline lookup yields CDR1 SGHDN and CDR2 FVKESK. The CDR3 has 18 residues. The CDR3 bases are TGTGCCAGCAGCCAAGATGAGGGATTCCTGACAGGGAAGAGGGAGCAGTACTTC. Protein: CASSQDEGFLTGKREQYF.

The chain recombines TRBV18 with TRBJ2-3; TRBD2 agrees at 12 bases. V gave up 1 base and J gave up 6 bases; unmatched junction bases: 8. Germline CDR1 reads KGHSH; CDR2 reads LQKENI. The CDR3 runs 17 residues. CDR3 sequence (DNA): TGTGCCAGCTCACCACTACAGACTAGCGGGAGATTGGATACGCAGTATTTT. It codes for CASSPLQTSGRLDTQYF.

This CDR3 reads CASSLLGHTDEAFF. The CDR3 nucleotides are TGTGCCAGCAGTTTATTGGGACACACGGATGAAGCTTTCTTT. The V call is TRBV27, the J call TRBJ1-1; D might be TRBD1 (6 bases). V lost 1 base and J 7 bases, leaving 13 bases between the germline ends. CDR3 length equals 14 residues. The germline V gene encodes CDR1 MNHEY and CDR2 SMNVEV (reference sequence).

The chain carries TRBV4-1 and TRBJ2-1, with TRBD2 matching 9 bases. The V and J ends lost 4 bases and 4 bases, in that order; junction bases with no gene match: 5. CDR1 is MGHRA and CDR2 is YSYEKL in the germline V gene. The CDR3 consists of 15 residues. CDR3 DNA sequence: TGCGCCAGCAGCCGCGGGGGGGACAGTTACAATGAGCAGTTCTTC. This sequence encodes CASSRGGDSYNEQFF.

About this clone itself: This sample also contains other DNA sequences that code for the same CDR3. The gene calls are TRBV5-1 and TRBJ1-1; unclear D gene. The germline gives CDR1 SGHRS, CDR2 YFSETQ. Trimming pared 1 base from V and 1 base from J, leaving 5 bases between. The CDR3 loop spans 13 amino acids. This chain's CDR3 is CASSLLGNTEAFF. CDR3 DNA sequence: TGCGCCAGCAGCTTGTTGGGGAACACTGAAGCTTTCTTT.

The chain joins TRBV6-5 to TRBJ2-7, with 9 nucleotides matching TRBD1. Germline lookup yields CDR1 MNHEY and CDR2 SVGAGI. The CDR3 totals 16 residues. Trimming took 3 bases from V and 7 from J; bases not matched to a gene: 13. The CDR3 here is CASSYMGSGQGSEQYF. Here the CDR3 DNA reads TGTGCCAGCAGTTATATGGGATCGGGACAGGGAAGTGAGCAGTACTTC.

This clone was recorded once. The V call is TRBV4-1, the J call TRBJ2-7; no reliable D call. V lost 4 bases and J lost 4, with 20 bases in between. Germline V gives CDR1 MGHRA, CDR2 YSYEKL. The CDR3 runs 16 residues. The CDR3 DNA follows: TGCGCCAGCAGCCCAGGTTTGGGTAATGTGAGATACGAGCAGTACTTC. Its protein product is CASSPGLGNVRYEQYF.

This chain uses TRBV6-1 with TRBJ2-1; D is perhaps TRBD2 (5 bases). The CDR3 has 15 amino acids. V was trimmed by 6 bases and J by 5 bases, leaving 17 bases between them. Per germline, CDR1 MNHNS and CDR2 SASEGT. The CDR3 is CASRQGLRSHNEQFF. For the CDR3, the DNA is TGTGCCAGCAGGCAAGGACTCCGGTCCCACAATGAGCAGTTCTTC.

The gene calls are TRBV7-8 and TRBJ2-2; 14 bases match TRBD2. This CDR3 has 15 residues. The germline V gene has CDR1 SGHVS and CDR2 FQNEAQ. V lost 5 bases to trimming and J lost 8 bases; unmatched junction nucleotides: 4. The CDR3 sequence is CASSPRTSGRGELFF. In DNA, the CDR3 is TGTGCCAGCAGCCCTCGGACTAGCGGGAGGGGGGAGCTGTTTTTT.

V and J are TRBV13 and TRBJ2-1, with D possibly matching TRBD1 (5 bases). The CDR3 spans 13 residues. Trimming left V 2 bases short and J 7 bases short, with 9 bases between. Germline lookup yields CDR1 PRHDT and CDR2 FYEKMQ (reference sequence). Here the CDR3 reads CASSLRTPNEQFF. CDR3 DNA sequence: TGTGCCAGCAGCTTAAGGACACCTAATGAGCAGTTCTTC.

V and J are TRBV7-9 and TRBJ2-5; the D gene is possibly TRBD1 (6 bases). Deletions cut 7 bases from V and 0 bases from J, with 18 bases between. Germline CDR1 SEHNR, CDR2 FQNEAQ (reference sequence). The CDR3 loop spans 16 amino acids. The CDR3 coding sequence is TGTGCCAGCACCGCAACGGAGGACAGCAACCAAGAGACCCAGTACTTC. This translates into CASTATEDSNQETQYF. Together with reference TRBV7-9 and TRBJ2-5, the CDR3 gives the full variable domain: DTGVSQNPRHKITKRGQNVTFRCDPISEHNRLYWYRQTLGQGPEFLTYFQNEAQLEKSRLLSDRFSAERPKGSFSTLEIQRTEQGDSAMYLCASTATEDSNQETQYFGPGTRLLVL.

V usage is TRBV19 and J usage is TRBJ2-1; TRBD1 aligns across 8 bases. V lost 0 bases to trimming and J lost 3 bases; unmatched junction nucleotides: 19. The CDR3 contains 21 residues. Per the germline V gene, CDR1 is LNHDA and CDR2 is SQIVND (reference sequence). CDR3 loop: CASSIDPGRTGLVGGYNEQFF. For the CDR3, the DNA is TGTGCCAGTAGTATAGATCCGGGGAGGACAGGGCTCGTAGGGGGCTACAATGAGCAGTTCTTC.

The gene calls are TRBV27 and TRBJ1-4, with D tentatively TRBD1 (5 bases). CDR1 is MNHEY and CDR2 is SMNVEV in the germline V gene (reference sequence). V shed 3 bases and J shed 6 bases, with 11 bases lying between them. There are 14 residues in the CDR3. The CDR3 DNA reads as TGTGCCAGCAGTTTGCAGGGTCCGGATGAAAAACTGTTTTTT. The encoded protein is CASSLQGPDEKLFF.